These 22 T cell receptor beta chains were all obtained from the same sample, sequenced in a study of tumor and adjacent non-tumor tissue in lung cancer. The template was RNA from unsorted bulk tissue. Distant lung tissue was collected more than 3 cm away from the tumor edge. TCRbeta libraries were built with three rounds of nested PCR, modified from ARM-PCR. MiXCR was run by TCRdb on the multiplex PCR reads, yielding one entry per CDR3 protein. The top ten clones hold 28% of a sample with tens of thousands of distinct CDR3 sequences, around 70% of them seen once. Sequencing was performed on distant non-tumor lung tissue. These receptors came from a woman aged 50 to 60 with non-small cell lung cancer.

Turning to this clonotype: Possible read error: a much larger clone is one base away. The CDR3 DNA sequence: TGCAGTGAAAGACCAGGGAGGACTGAAGCTCTCTTT. This codes for CSERPGRTEALF. The rearrangement links TRBV20-1 to TRBJ1-1; D possibly corresponds to TRBD1 (5 bases). CDR1 DFQATT and CDR2 SNEGSKA come from the germline V gene (reference sequence). The CDR3 totals 12 residues.

The chain carries TRBV29-1 and TRBJ2-5; 8 bases match TRBD2. Germline trimming cut 7 bases from V and 0 bases from J; bases unmatched to any gene: 7. CDR1 is SQVTM, CDR2 ANQGSEA, per germline. This CDR3 is built from 14 residues. The CDR3 DNA reads TGCAGCGATATGCGGGAGGCGTACCAAGAGACCCAGTACTTC. This sequence encodes CSDMREAYQETQYF.

As to this clonotype: A read error may explain this, as a much larger clone is one base away. The CDR3 bases are TGCAGTGATATCGGCGGCAGCTCCTACAATGAGCAGTTCTTC. This sequence encodes CSDIGGSSYNEQFF. The chain carries TRBV20-1 and TRBJ2-1; D ambiguous. The CDR3 spans 14 residues. Trimming took off 7 bases at V and 0 bases at J, with 13 bases between the two ends. Germline-derived CDR1 and CDR2 are DFQATT and SNEGSKA (reference sequence).

The V and J genes are TRBV11-1 and TRBJ1-1; D possibly corresponds to TRBD1 (5 bases). The CDR3 totals 14 residues. CDR1 and CDR2 from the germline V gene are SGHAT and FQDESV (reference sequence). V dropped 3 bases and J dropped 14 bases, with 22 bases sitting between them. CDR3 coding DNA: TGTGCCAGCAGCTTGAAGGAGTTGGACACTGTTGCCTTCTTT. Translation: CASSLKELDTVAFF.

J is TRBJ2-2 and V is TRBV6-1; weak D call: TRBD1 (5 bases). The CDR3 has 16 residues. The germline V gene has CDR1 MNHNS and CDR2 SASEGT. V was clipped by 9 bases and J by 12 bases, with 29 bases between them. The CDR3 is CASMRFSTVNTGKLFF. Here the CDR3 DNA reads TGTGCCAGTATGCGGTTTTCGACAGTGAACACCGGAAAGCTGTTTTTT.

The rearrangement uses TRBV20-1 and TRBJ1-1; TRBD1 matches 8 bases. V shed 6 bases, J shed 7 bases, and the junction held 10 bases outside the gene matches. CDR1 and CDR2 from the germline V gene are DFQATT and SNEGSKA (reference sequence). The CDR3 length is 13 residues. The CDR3 here is CSARGPGCLEAFF. The CDR3 DNA reads TGCAGTGCCAGGGGGCCAGGGTGCCTTGAAGCTTTCTTT.

As to this clonotype: A junction end diverges from the germline sequence, so it may reflect a read error. This chain uses TRBV7-9 with TRBJ2-5; 11 positions agree with TRBD1. Looked up from germline, CDR1 is SEHNR and CDR2 is FQNEAQ (reference sequence). The CDR3 has 15 amino acids. CDR3 sequence reads: CANSTGTGGQETQYF. The DNA of the CDR3 is TGTGCCAACAGCACCGGGACAGGGGGACAGGAGACCCAGTACTTC.

Of note for this clonotype: Since no conserved phenylalanine or tryptophan closes the CDR3, a read error is the likely cause. Because the CDR3's place on the DNA is in doubt, the DNA is left out and the CDR3 is given as listed by TCRdb. The gene calls are TRBV11-2 and TRBJ2-7; the DNA was not compared with TRBD1, the D call given in the table. With termini counted, the CDR3 has 15 amino acids. The germline gives CDR1 SGHAT, CDR2 FQNNGV. The CDR3 is CASSLTPGTDYEQYS.

A note on this clonotype: One end of the junction varies from germline; a read error may be responsible. The chain has TRBV29-1 and TRBJ1-5; D is uncertain. This CDR3 has 13 residues. Germline CDR1 and CDR2: SQVTM and ANQGSEA. The chain's CDR3 is CSVVETLGQPQHF. For the CDR3, the DNA is TGCAGCGTTGTAGAGACACTCGGTCAGCCCCAGCACTTT.

This clonotype was recorded only once. The V and J genes are TRBV6-2 or TRBV6-3 and TRBJ2-7; D uncertain. CDR3 length: 13 amino acids. V lost 6 bases to trimming and J lost 1 base, with 10 bases between them. Germline CDR1 reads MNHEY; CDR2 reads SVGEGT. CDR3 sequence reads: CASSPLFSYEQYF. Written as DNA, the CDR3 is TGTGCCAGCAGCCCACTATTTTCCTACGAGCAGTACTTC.

This clonotype was counted between two and nine times. The rearrangement links TRBV20-1 to TRBJ1-4; D is ambiguous. Germline V gene sequence: CDR1 DFQATT, CDR2 SNEGSKA (reference sequence). The length of the CDR3 is 15 residues. V was trimmed by 5 bases and J by 3 bases, leaving 16 bases between them. The CDR3 loop reads CSAPPGHGANEKLFF. In nucleotides, the CDR3 is TGCAGTGCTCCACCAGGTCACGGGGCTAATGAAAAACTGTTTTTT.

On this clonotype itself: One junction end disagrees with the germline gene, perhaps due to a read error. The rearrangement joins TRBV6-5 to TRBJ2-1; 10 bases map to TRBD1. The germline gives CDR1 MNHEY, CDR2 SVGAGI. The CDR3 spans 14 residues. The CDR3: CASQGTGAFNEQFF. DNA for the CDR3: TGTGCCAGTCAAGGGACAGGGGCCTTCAATGAGCAATTTTTC.

This clonotype appeared once. Possible read error: a much larger clone is one base away. CDR3 DNA: TGTGCCAGCAGCTTTTCGGACGGGGGATTGAACACTGAAGCTTTCTTT. Protein: CASSFSDGGLNTEAFF. V gene TRBV5-6 combines with J gene TRBJ1-1; tentatively, D is TRBD1 (5 bases). The germline gives CDR1 SGHDT, CDR2 YYEEEE. The CDR3 runs 16 residues. Trimming pared 2 bases from V and 0 bases from J, leaving 14 bases between.

This clonotype came up once. This chain uses TRBV6-5 with TRBJ2-1; no definite D call. There are 15 residues in the CDR3. The V end was cut by 9 bases, the J end by 1 base, with 16 bases between. CDR1 and CDR2 from the germline V gene are MNHEY and SVGAGI. Here the CDR3 reads CASSASEASYNEQFF. In nucleotides, the CDR3 is TGTGCCAGTAGTGCCTCCGAGGCATCCTACAATGAGCAGTTCTTC.

This clonotype turned up a few times. A read error is possible here, since a much larger clone lies one base away. This chain joins TRBV12-3 or TRBV12-4 and TRBJ2-1; 9 bases map to TRBD2. The CDR3 spans 15 residues. J gave up 4 bases and V 10 bases, and 11 bases lay outside the gene matches. The CDR3 nucleotides are TGTGCCATCACCGAAACCCTAGCGGGGTACAATGAGCAGTTCTTC. Amino acid sequence: CAITETLAGYNEQFF.

Comment on this clonotype: One end of the junction varies from germline; a read error may be responsible. The chain employs TRBV11-1 and TRBJ2-1, with 8 bases that match TRBD1. Germline V gene lookup returns CDR1 SGHAT and CDR2 FQDESV (reference sequence). The CDR3 totals 14 residues. CDR3 DNA: TGTGCCGGCAGCTTAGCGACAGGGGTCGATGAGCAGTTCTTC. It specifies CAGSLATGVDEQFF.

A word on this clonotype: The conserved closing phenylalanine or tryptophan is absent in this CDR3, likely reflecting a read error. V is TRBV20-1 and J is TRBJ2-3; 8 bases fit TRBD2. This CDR3 contains 13 residues. Germline V gives CDR1 DFQATT, CDR2 SNEGSKA (reference sequence). The CDR3 sequence: CRAMTSDTDTQYL. CDR3 nucleotide sequence: TGCCGTGCCATGACTAGCGACACAGATACGCAGTATCTT.

Remarks on this clonotype: The germline gene is not matched at one end of the junction; a read error may be the cause. The chain recombines TRBV11-2 with TRBJ2-1; 7 positions agree with TRBD1. The CDR3 runs 16 residues. CDR1 SGHAT and CDR2 FQNNGV come from the germline V gene. The CDR3 loop reads CASNFRGCGHSDEQFF. The CDR3 coding sequence is TGTGCTAGCAACTTCAGGGGGTGTGGGCATAGTGATGAGCAGTTCTTC.

Worth noting for this clonotype: Possible read error: a much larger clone is one base away. The chain couples TRBV14 to TRBJ1-4; the D is unclear. CDR1 is SGHDN and CDR2 is FVKESK in the germline V gene. The CDR3 runs to 12 residues. The CDR3 here is CASSQGPEKLSF. CDR3 coding DNA: TGTGCCAGCAGCCAAGGTCCCGAAAAACTGTCTTTT.

The chain joins TRBV29-1 to TRBJ2-1; weak D call: TRBD2 (6 bases). The V and J ends lost 1 base and 6 bases respectively, with 16 bases between them. This CDR3 has 15 amino acids. Germline V lookup: CDR1 SQVTM, CDR2 ANQGSEA. The CDR3 region is CSVEGGGTRLNEQFF. CDR3 sequence (DNA): TGCAGCGTTGAAGGGGGCGGGACTCGACTCAATGAGCAGTTCTTC.

This clonotype was counted only a few times. Germline is not matched at one junction end, which may reflect a read error. The chain has TRBV12-3 or TRBV12-4 and TRBJ2-1; D ambiguous. The CDR3 is 13 amino acids. CDR3 bases: TGTGCCAGCAGTTTATCGGGTTTCAATGGGCAGTTCTTC. It encodes CASSLSGFNGQFF.

In regard to this clonotype: A single base separates this from a much larger clone, so it may be a read error. This CDR3 is missing its conserved last phenylalanine or tryptophan, likely due to a read error. The chain uses TRBV29-1 and TRBJ2-5; D perhaps matches TRBD1 (5 bases). The CDR3 covers 13 residues. V dropped 3 bases and J dropped 5 bases, with 13 bases sitting between them. CDR1 SQVTM and CDR2 ANQGSEA come from the germline V gene. The CDR3 bases are TGCAGCGTTGATAAGAGACAGAGGGAGACCCAGTACTCC. Translation: CSVDKRQRETQYS.